The 20 T cell receptor beta chains reported below all come from one sample, sequenced in a study of T cells after yellow fever vaccination. MiXCR was run by TCRdb on the 5' RACE reads, yielding one entry per CDR3 protein. The top ten hold 35% to 40% of the sample, which has about 170,000 distinct CDR3 sequences, approximately 10% seen once. The sample in question was CD8+ T cells sorted from PBMCs, obtained 15 days after the yellow fever booster vaccination. The receptors derive from a man between 18 and 29 years old who received the YFV17D yellow fever vaccine.

This clonotype was counted only a few times. The rearrangement joins TRBV7-9 to TRBJ1-2; D not resolved. The CDR3 length is 14 residues. Trimming cost V 1 base and J 8 bases, with 14 bases left between them. CDR1 and CDR2 (germline): SEHNR, FQNEAQ (reference sequence). CDR3 sequence (DNA): TGTGCCAGCAGCTTAGGCCCCCTTTGGGAAGGCTACACCTTC. As protein: CASSLGPLWEGYTF. The full variable domain, in which reference TRBV7-9 and TRBJ1-2 provide the parts outside the CDR3, is DTGVSQNPRHKITKRGQNVTFRCDPISEHNRLYWYRQTLGQGPEFLTYFQNEAQLEKSRLLSDRFSAERPKGSFSTLEIQRTEQGDSAMYLCASSLGPLWEGYTFGSGTRLTVV.

In this sample, this clonotype turned up a few times. The V and J genes are TRBV6-6 and TRBJ2-7; 10 bases map to TRBD2. The junction had 12 bases not matched to a gene; V was cut back by 6 bases and J by 4 bases. The germline V gene has CDR1 MNHNY and CDR2 SVGAGI (reference sequence). There are 16 residues in the CDR3. CDR3 sequence: CASSNLAGALSYEQYF. The CDR3 coding sequence is TGTGCCAGCAGCAATCTAGCGGGGGCCCTGTCGTACGAGCAGTACTTC.

The sample holds a few counts of this clonotype. V gene TRBV4-3 combines with J gene TRBJ2-2; the D gene is possibly TRBD2 (6 bases). Germline CDR1 LGHNA, CDR2 YSLEER. This CDR3 is 15 amino acids long. V lost 1 base and J lost 6, with 12 bases in between. This CDR3 reads CASSQGSGVAGELFF. DNA of the CDR3: TGCGCCAGCAGCCAAGGGTCGGGGGTTGCCGGGGAGCTGTTTTTT.

The CDR3 reads CASSPIGLSYEQYF. The CDR3 coding sequence is TGCGCCAGCAGCCCGATAGGTCTCAGCTACGAGCAGTACTTC. The chain joins TRBV4-3 to TRBJ2-7; no firm D call. CDR1 LGHNA and CDR2 YSLEER come from the germline V gene. V was trimmed by 4 bases and J by 3 bases, leaving 13 bases between them. CDR3 length equals 14 residues.

Only a few counts were recorded for this clonotype. This sequence joins TRBV2 and TRBJ2-3; 10 bases align to TRBD2. V shed 7 bases, J shed 5 bases, and the junction held 12 bases outside the gene matches. The CDR3 length is 16 residues. Germline values: CDR1 SNHLY, CDR2 FYNNEI. CDR3 in DNA: TGTGCCAGCACCAAAGTGGGGACTAGCGAGATAGATACGCAGTATTTT. Translating gives CASTKVGTSEIDTQYF.

This clonotype was counted many times. V gene TRBV28 combines with J gene TRBJ1-1; 7 nucleotides align to TRBD1. CDR3 length equals 13 residues. Germline-derived CDR1 and CDR2 are MDHEN and SYDVKM. Germline trimming cut 5 bases from V and 1 base from J; bases unmatched to any gene: 1. The CDR3 loop reads CASSRTGNTEAFF. For the CDR3, the DNA is TGTGCCAGCAGTCGGACAGGGAACACTGAAGCTTTCTTT.

This clonotype turned up a few times. V and J are TRBV4-1 and TRBJ2-7; D uncertain. The CDR3 sequence is 14 residues long. The V gene lost 4 bases and the J gene lost 7 bases, with 17 bases spanning the gap. Germline V gives CDR1 MGHRA, CDR2 YSYEKL. DNA of the CDR3: TGCGCCAGCAGCCTGAAGATAGAGATCTATGAGCAGTACTTC. It yields the protein CASSLKIEIYEQYF.

The chain recombines TRBV5-1 with TRBJ2-3; D gene unclear. The CDR3 totals 12 residues. Trimming took off 0 bases at V and 6 bases at J, with 5 bases between the two ends. Germline values: CDR1 SGHRS, CDR2 YFSETQ. Here the CDR3 DNA reads TGCGCCAGCAGCTTGGTTAGGGATACGCAGTATTTT. Protein: CASSLVRDTQYF.

This clonotype was detected only a few times. V gene TRBV7-9 combines with J gene TRBJ2-1, with D possibly being TRBD2 (5 bases). Trimming cost V 0 bases and J 3 bases, with 12 bases left between them. The CDR3 length is 16 residues. CDR1 and CDR2 (germline): SEHNR, FQNEAQ (reference sequence). The CDR3 spells CASSLAVRLNYNEQFF. For the CDR3, the DNA is TGTGCCAGCAGCTTAGCCGTTCGACTAAACTACAATGAGCAGTTCTTC.

CDR3 nucleotide sequence: TGTGCCAGCAGTTTAGTTACAGGGAACTACGAGCAGTACTTC. Translated, it gives CASSLVTGNYEQYF. This chain uses TRBV27 with TRBJ2-7; TRBD1 is a possible D gene (6 bases). The germline V and J ends were trimmed by 2 bases and 3 bases, with 11 bases remaining between them. The CDR3 has 14 residues. Germline values: CDR1 MNHEY, CDR2 SMNVEV (reference sequence).

This clonotype was seen more than once but under ten times. This CDR3 is CASSESRQANYEQYF. Here the CDR3 DNA reads TGCGCCAGCAGTGAATCCCGGCAGGCCAACTACGAGCAGTACTTC. V gene TRBV10-1 combines with J gene TRBJ2-7; D call uncertain. Germline V CDR1 and CDR2: WNHNN, SYGVQD (reference sequence). Trimming stripped 3 bases from V and 3 bases from J, with 15 bases between. CDR3 length: 15 amino acids.

The chain combines TRBV29-1 with TRBJ1-1, with 8 bases fitting TRBD1. The CDR3 is made up of 11 amino acids. The V gene's germline CDR1 is SQVTM and CDR2 ANQGSEA. The V gene end was trimmed by 6 bases and the J gene end by 6 bases; junction bases not matched to a gene: 3. CDR3 residues: CSVLQGAEAFF. As DNA, the CDR3 is TGCAGCGTGCTACAGGGGGCTGAAGCTTTCTTT. The complete variable domain, with remaining parts taken from reference TRBV29-1 and TRBJ1-1, reads SAVISQKPSRDICQRGTSLTIQCQVDSQVTMMFWYRQQPGQSLTLIATANQGSEATYESGFVIDKFPISRPNLTFSTLTVSNMSPEDSSIYLCSVLQGAEAFFGQGTRLTVV.

Only a few counts were recorded for this clonotype. The J gene is TRBJ1-2, the V gene TRBV12-3 or TRBV12-4, with no clear D. V was pared by 4 bases and J by 5 bases, with 14 bases between. CDR3 length equals 14 residues. The CDR3 sequence: CASSYKGALYGYTF. The CDR3, as DNA: TGTGCCAGCAGTTATAAGGGAGCACTTTATGGCTACACCTTC.

V usage is TRBV6-2 or TRBV6-3 and J usage is TRBJ2-7, with 9 bases aligning to TRBD1. This CDR3 region has 17 residues. CDR1 is MNHEY, CDR2 SVGEGT, per germline. V shed 6 bases and J 5 bases; nucleotides not matched to a gene: 17. The CDR3 DNA reads TGTGCCAGCAGCACAACACGACAGGGGGGACCCCACCACGAGCAGTACTTC. Protein sequence: CASSTTRQGGPHHEQYF.

J is TRBJ2-7 and V is TRBV4-1; the D gene is possibly TRBD2 (7 bases). This CDR3 region has 15 residues. Trimming cost V 1 base and J 0 bases, with 10 bases left between them. Germline V gives CDR1 MGHRA, CDR2 YSYEKL. CDR3 sequence (DNA): TGCGCCAGCAGCCAAGCCGGGGGGCGCTCCTACGAGCAGTACTTC. Translated, it gives CASSQAGGRSYEQYF.

There are a few counts of this clonotype. This chain joins TRBV4-1 and TRBJ2-7, with a weak D call TRBD1 (6 bases). CDR3 length equals 13 residues. In germline, CDR1 is MGHRA, CDR2 YSYEKL. The V gene lost 1 base and the J gene lost 6 bases, with 10 bases spanning the gap. CDR3 amino acids: CASSQGGGGEQYF. For the CDR3, the DNA is TGCGCCAGCAGCCAAGGAGGGGGTGGCGAGCAGTACTTC.

This clonotype came up a few times. The chain couples TRBV5-6 to TRBJ2-3; D possibly corresponds to TRBD2 (6 bases). CDR1 is SGHDT, CDR2 YYEEEE, per germline. Trimming cost V 4 bases and J 1 base, with 16 bases left between them. This CDR3 is 16 amino acids long. The CDR3, as DNA: TGTGCCAGCAGCCCAGAGGGAAGCGGGCGCACAGATACGCAGTATTTT. Translation: CASSPEGSGRTDTQYF.

This clonotype was detected ten times or more. The V gene is TRBV12-5, the J gene TRBJ2-7, with no clear D. V shed 5 bases and J shed 1 base, with 15 bases lying between them. CDR1 and CDR2 from the germline V gene are LGHNT and FRNRAP. CDR3 length: 15 residues. The CDR3 region has the DNA TGTGCTAGTGGTCCACAGTGGCCCCAATCCTACGAGCAGTACTTC. Translated, it gives CASGPQWPQSYEQYF.

The CDR3: CASSIRPSSYEQYF. CDR3 in DNA: TGTGCCAGTAGTATACGTCCTAGCTCCTACGAGCAGTACTTC. The chain has TRBV19 and TRBJ2-7, with D hard to call. CDR1 and CDR2 from the germline V gene are LNHDA and SQIVND (reference sequence). Trimming shortened V by 2 bases and J by 0 bases, and 8 bases separated the two germline ends. The CDR3 covers 14 residues.

The rearrangement uses TRBV4-1 and TRBJ1-1, with D perhaps TRBD1 (5 bases). V lost 2 bases and J 5 bases, leaving 15 bases between the germline ends. This CDR3 spans 15 amino acids. Germline V gene data show CDR1 as MGHRA and CDR2 as YSYEKL. This CDR3 is CASSQIMNGGTEAFF. Written as DNA, the CDR3 is TGCGCCAGCAGCCAAATAATGAATGGGGGTACTGAAGCTTTCTTT.